A selection of T cell receptor beta chains follows, all from one sample in a study of T-cell memory formation after mild COVID-19. TCRdb analysed the 5' RACE reads with MiXCR anew, one entry per CDR3 protein. The profile shows a few hundred thousand distinct CDR3 sequences, around 15% of them singletons. The sequenced sample consisted of PBMCs or a T cell subset sorted from them (not recorded which). These receptors were taken from a man aged 18-30 years who had mild COVID-19 (a few samples of this study predate the infection). Cell type and time point are not known. Both conserved end residues are part of each CDR3. A D gene is named only where the DNA matches it firmly.

cdr3_length	v_call	j_call	d_call	cdr3_aa
16	TRBV27	TRBJ1-2	.	CASSSAHDRTSYGYTF
16	TRBV5-1	TRBJ2-7	.	CASSLESPPWGYEQYF
15	TRBV6-6	TRBJ2-3	.	CASHLTRGRTDTQYF
15	TRBV11-2	TRBJ2-5	.	CASSLESGVGETQYF
13	TRBV5-1	TRBJ1-2	.	CASSLGVYDGYTF
14	TRBV6-2/TRBV6-3	TRBJ1-2	TRBD1	CASNPTGGYYGYTF
16	TRBV13	TRBJ1-5	.	CASSLGPGVSNQPQHF
15	TRBV4-1	TRBJ2-3	TRBD2	CASSLKRGSTDTQYF
14	TRBV12-3/TRBV12-4	TRBJ2-7	.	CASSPPTGSYEQYF
16	TRBV24-1	TRBJ2-3	TRBD2	CATSDLKRGGEDTQYF
14	TRBV20-1	TRBJ2-7	.	CSAPRGFWSYEQYF
14	TRBV5-1	TRBJ2-1	.	CASSLAQKINEQFF
16	TRBV7-2	TRBJ2-1	.	CASSQHAGREVNEQFF
16	TRBV4-3	TRBJ2-3	.	CASSRRGYQGTDTQYF
15	TRBV7-2	TRBJ1-1	.	CASSLEGSRGDEAFF
13	TRBV5-1	TRBJ2-7	TRBD1	CASYRDRGYEQYF
16	TRBV7-2	TRBJ2-1	.	CASSLELGLGYNEQFF
15	TRBV5-1	TRBJ1-5	.	CASSLGTDSNQPQHF
14	TRBV2	TRBJ2-1	TRBD1	CASRGQTSYNEQFF
17	TRBV20-1	TRBJ2-2	.	CSARAPPAPRNTGELFF
13	TRBV6-5	TRBJ1-1	.	CASRPDTWTEAFF
15	TRBV7-9	TRBJ1-1	TRBD1	CASSFNRGMNTEAFF
13	TRBV20-1	TRBJ2-1	.	CSARRGPYNEQFF
14	TRBV7-2	TRBJ1-6	.	CASSLYSAVAPLHF
13	TRBV6-5	TRBJ2-7	TRBD1	CASAVDRGNEQYF
19	TRBV11-2	TRBJ2-2	TRBD2	CASSSLSGLAGANTGELFF
18	TRBV5-1	TRBJ2-1	TRBD1	CASSLIGGVHSPGNEQFF